The 30 T cell receptor beta chains presented below share a single source sample, sequenced in a study of blood T cell repertoires in COVID-19. Repertoires were generated with immunoSEQ multiplex PCR, while TCRdb's copy carries only in-frame clones and drops some. This table holds more than 250,000 clones, about 87% found once. Sequences were obtained from peripheral blood. Receptors originate from a human donor in a cohort sampled during active COVID-19.

The V and J genes are TRBV4-1 and TRBJ1-1; 7 bases agree with TRBD1. The length of the CDR3 is 17 residues. Trimming at V came to 4 bases and at J to 1 base, leaving 12 bases not matched to a gene. Germline-derived CDR1 and CDR2 are MGHRA and YSYEKL. The CDR3 DNA reads TGCGCCAGCAGCCGCGAACAAGGGGGCGCCGGGAACACTGAAGCTTTCTTT. This translates into CASSREQGGAGNTEAFF.

The genes are TRBV18 and TRBJ2-1, with 8 bases identical to TRBD2. CDR3 size: 16 residues. Trimming cost V 1 base and J 6 bases; bases outside gene matches: 8. The germline CDR1 and CDR2 sequences are KGHSH and LQKENI. The CDR3: CASSPRAGVIGNEQFF. In DNA, the CDR3 is TGTGCCAGCTCACCACGAGCGGGAGTTATTGGCAATGAGCAGTTCTTC.

This chain uses TRBV4-3 with TRBJ1-5; D unresolved. V was cut by 1 base and J by 9 bases, with 16 bases left in between. The CDR3 covers 15 residues. CDR1 and CDR2 (germline): LGHNA, YSLEER. The CDR3 spells CASSQAFYEEVPQHF. Here the CDR3 DNA reads TGCGCCAGCAGCCAAGCCTTTTATGAGGAGGTGCCCCAGCATTTT.

The V and J genes are TRBV6-2 or TRBV6-3 and TRBJ1-3; TRBD1 aligns across 8 bases. Trimming cost V 5 bases and J 5 bases; bases outside gene matches: 2. CDR3 size: 13 residues. Germline CDR1 and CDR2: MNHEY and SVGEGT. For the CDR3, the DNA is TGTGCCAGCAGTACAGGGGGAAGAAACACCATATATTTT. It is translated as CASSTGGRNTIYF.

This chain uses TRBV2 with TRBJ1-6; 10 bases match TRBD1. Trimming cost V 4 bases and J 10 bases; bases outside gene matches: 7. This CDR3 region has 15 residues. Germline V gene data show CDR1 as SNHLY and CDR2 as FYNNEI. CDR3 DNA sequence: TGTGCCAGCAGTGTGAACGGACAGGGGGACTCACCCCTCCACTTT. Amino acid sequence: CASSVNGQGDSPLHF. The full variable domain, its missing parts supplied by reference TRBV2 and TRBJ1-6, is EPEVTQTPSHQVTQMGQEVILRCVPISNHLYFYWYRQILGQKVEFLVSFYNNEISEKSEIFDDQFSVERPDGSNFTLKIRSTKLEDSAMYFCASSVNGQGDSPLHFGNGTRLTVT.

The rearrangement joins TRBV7-2 to TRBJ2-1; 14 bases agree with TRBD2. There are 16 residues in the CDR3. V gave up 3 bases and J gave up 6 bases; unmatched junction bases: 4. Germline V gene sequence: CDR1 SGHTA, CDR2 FQGNSA. In DNA, the CDR3 is TGTGCCAGCAGCTTGACTAGCGGGGGGGCCGGCAATGAGCAGTTCTTC. Amino acids: CASSLTSGGAGNEQFF.

The chain carries TRBV29-1 and TRBJ2-7; 7 nucleotides match TRBD2. V dropped 6 bases and J dropped 0; count of bases not matched to a gene: 8. Germline V lookup: CDR1 SQVTM, CDR2 ANQGSEA. The CDR3 loop spans 14 amino acids. CDR3 amino acids: CSVASSGDSYEQYF. The CDR3 bases are TGCAGCGTCGCATCTAGCGGCGACTCCTACGAGCAGTACTTC.

The chain uses TRBV20-1 and TRBJ2-1; D possibly corresponds to TRBD1 (5 bases). The ends were cut back, 3 bases at V and 6 bases at J, with 15 bases in the middle. The germline V gene has CDR1 DFQATT and CDR2 SNEGSKA (reference sequence). The CDR3 is made up of 14 amino acids. The CDR3 DNA sequence: TGCAGTGCTAGTTTGACGGTTAGGGGCAATGAGCAGTTCTTC. It yields the protein CSASLTVRGNEQFF.

The chain combines TRBV5-1 with TRBJ2-7, with D possibly matching TRBD2 (6 bases). With 3 bases removed from V and 0 bases from J, the gap between germline ends came to 16 bases. CDR1 and CDR2 (germline): SGHRS, YFSETQ. The CDR3 loop spans 16 amino acids. The chain's CDR3 is CASSSLLAASSYEQYF. The CDR3 DNA sequence: TGCGCCAGCAGCTCCCTATTAGCGGCAAGCTCCTACGAGCAGTACTTC.

The chain carries TRBV6-6 and TRBJ1-5; 7 bases map to TRBD1. Germline CDR1 MNHNY, CDR2 SVGAGI (reference sequence). The CDR3 length is 16 residues. Trimming took 6 bases from V and 3 from J; bases not matched to a gene: 11. CDR3 protein: CASSHVPTGSNQPQHF. The CDR3 bases are TGTGCCAGCAGCCACGTACCGACAGGGTCCAATCAGCCCCAGCATTTT.

V is TRBV7-6 and J is TRBJ2-4, with 11 positions matching TRBD2. From germline, CDR1 is SGHVS and CDR2 FNYEAQ. Trimming removed 5 bases from V and 6 bases from J; junction bases left unmatched: 9. The CDR3 is made up of 16 amino acids. In DNA form, the CDR3 reads TGTGCCAGCAGCCCCACTAGCGGGAGTCTTGGAAACATTCAGTACTTC. Its protein product is CASSPTSGSLGNIQYF. Based on the CDR3 plus reference TRBV7-6 and TRBJ2-4, the full variable domain is GAGVSQSPRYKVTKRGQDVALRCDPISGHVSLYWYRQALGQGPEFLTYFNYEAQQDKSGLPNDRFSAERPEGSISTLTIQRTEQRDSAMYRCASSPTSGSLGNIQYFGAGTRLSVL.

V gene TRBV19 combines with J gene TRBJ1-3; D is ambiguous. This CDR3 spans 16 amino acids. Per germline, CDR1 LNHDA and CDR2 SQIVND (reference sequence). V shed 9 bases and J shed 8 bases, with 26 bases lying between them. The CDR3 coding sequence is TGTGCCAGGCCCCTCCGAGGCCTGCATCGATCGGACACCATATATTTT. This codes for CARPLRGLHRSDTIYF.

The chain couples TRBV4-2 to TRBJ2-1; D is possibly TRBD1 (10 bases). The CDR3 totals 23 residues. V was cut by 4 bases and J by 6 bases, with 40 bases left in between. In germline, CDR1 is LGHNA, CDR2 YNFKEQ. The CDR3 protein is CASSPLRDRGFAGGKPKSNEQFF. The CDR3 region has the DNA TGTGCCAGCAGCCCTTTGCGGGACAGGGGATTTGCGGGAGGGAAACCAAAAAGCAATGAGCAGTTCTTC.

The chain combines TRBV27 with TRBJ2-7; D ambiguous. CDR1 is MNHEY, CDR2 SMNVEV, per germline (reference sequence). The ends were cut back, 5 bases at V and 2 bases at J, with 19 bases in the middle. The CDR3 has 16 amino acids. DNA for the CDR3: TGTGCCAGCAGTCCCAGATCCGTGCCAGACACCTACGAGCAGTACTTC. Translated, it gives CASSPRSVPDTYEQYF.

V usage is TRBV3-1 (or the pseudogene TRBV3-2) and J usage is TRBJ2-6; 9 nucleotides line up with TRBD1. Germline CDR1 is LGHDT and CDR2 is YNNKEL (reference sequence). V dropped 5 bases and J dropped 2; count of bases not matched to a gene: 10. The CDR3 covers 18 residues. The CDR3, as DNA: TGTGCCAGCAGCTATACAGGGGGCTTAAAGGCTGGGGCCAACGTCCTGACTTTC. This gives the protein CASSYTGGLKAGANVLTF.

The V gene is TRBV5-6, the J gene TRBJ1-5, with D uncertain. The CDR3 is 14 residues long. Trimming cost V 4 bases and J 3 bases, with 11 bases left between them. Germline V CDR1 and CDR2: SGHDT, YYEEEE. The CDR3 region is CASSSFFTNQPQHF. The CDR3 nucleotides read TGTGCCAGCAGCAGCTTTTTTACCAATCAGCCCCAGCATTTT.

The chain employs TRBV2 and TRBJ2-7; D gene unclear. The CDR3 runs to 13 residues. Trimming left V 8 bases short and J 4 bases short, with 15 bases between. Germline V gene lookup returns CDR1 SNHLY and CDR2 FYNNEI. CDR3 in amino acids: CASSMLDSYEQYF. As DNA, the CDR3 is TGTGCCAGCTCTATGCTAGATTCTTACGAGCAGTACTTC. Full variable domain (remainder filled in from reference TRBV2 and TRBJ2-7): EPEVTQTPSHQVTQMGQEVILRCVPISNHLYFYWYRQILGQKVEFLVSFYNNEISEKSEIFDDQFSVERPDGSNFTLKIRSTKLEDSAMYFCASSMLDSYEQYFGPGTRLTVT.

This chain links TRBV5-1 with TRBJ2-3, with D possibly being TRBD1 (6 bases). CDR3 length: 13 amino acids. From germline, CDR1 is SGHRS and CDR2 YFSETQ. V lost 4 bases, J lost 4 bases, and 10 bases lay in between. The CDR3 is CASSRGQPDTQYF. The CDR3 DNA follows: TGCGCCAGCAGCCGGGGACAACCAGATACGCAGTATTTT.

The chain uses TRBV21-1 and TRBJ2-5; no DNA check was done on the table's D call, TRBD1. TRBV21-1 is given as a pseudogene. CDR3 length: 20 residues. The CDR3 is CASNLSLAYLGQGVQETQYF. The DNA of the CDR3 is TGTGCCAGCAACCTGAGCCTCGCTTACCTCGGACAGGGAGTCCAAGAGACCCAGTACTTC.

The table lists this clone with a few counts. The V gene is TRBV19, the J gene TRBJ1-5; D might be TRBD1 (5 bases). This CDR3 region has 13 residues. The V gene's germline CDR1 is LNHDA and CDR2 SQIVND (reference sequence). Trimming took 8 bases from V and 1 from J, leaving 9 bases between them. The CDR3 reads CASGRQSNQPQHF. The CDR3, as DNA: TGTGCCAGTGGCCGACAGAGCAATCAGCCCCAGCATTTT.

The chain recombines TRBV10-2 with TRBJ2-1; 12 positions agree with TRBD2. Germline V lookup: CDR1 WSHSY, CDR2 SAAADI. With V trimmed by 5 bases and J by 9 bases, 8 bases remained unmatched. CDR3 size: 15 residues. The CDR3 here is CASSQPSGGAGEQFF. The DNA of the CDR3 is TGCGCCAGCAGTCAGCCTAGCGGGGGGGCTGGTGAGCAGTTCTTC.

The rearrangement links TRBV9 to TRBJ2-3; 7 bases fit TRBD2. Germline CDR1 SGDLS, CDR2 YYNGEE. This CDR3 has 15 amino acids. Trimming at V came to 5 bases and at J to 0 bases, leaving 6 bases not matched to a gene. The CDR3 coding sequence is TGTGCCAGCAGTAAGGGACTACCGAGCACAGATACGCAGTATTTT. Its protein product is CASSKGLPSTDTQYF.

This rearrangement joins TRBV7-2 to TRBJ1-5; D ambiguous. Trimming cost V 6 bases and J 0 bases, with 6 bases left between them. Germline V gene sequence: CDR1 SGHTA, CDR2 FQGNSA. The CDR3 has 13 amino acids. CDR3 amino acids: CASSSHSNQPQHF. The CDR3 DNA follows: TGTGCCAGCAGTTCCCATAGCAATCAGCCCCAGCATTTT.

This clone is a singleton in its sample. This chain links TRBV2 with TRBJ2-1; 11 nucleotides line up with TRBD1. Germline loops: CDR1 SNHLY, CDR2 FYNNEI. This CDR3 spans 15 amino acids. V lost 8 bases to trimming and J lost 6 bases; unmatched junction nucleotides: 9. The CDR3 loop reads CASARTGTGGNEQFF. The DNA of the CDR3 is TGTGCCAGCGCCAGGACCGGGACAGGGGGCAATGAGCAGTTCTTC.

The CDR3 loop is CASSLPKGRGSSGNTIYF. CDR3 nucleotides: TGTGCCAGCAGCTTACCCAAGGGCAGAGGGAGCTCTGGAAACACCATATATTTT. The genes are TRBV7-2 and TRBJ1-3; no clear D. From germline, CDR1 is SGHTA and CDR2 FQGNSA. Deletions cut 2 bases from V and 0 bases from J, with 17 bases between. CDR3 length equals 18 residues. Looking up the rest from reference TRBV7-2 and TRBJ1-3 gives the full variable domain: GAGVSQSPSNKVTEKGKDVELRCDPISGHTALYWYRQSLGQGLEFLIYFQGNSAPDKSGLPSDRFSAERTGGSVSTLTIQRTQQEDSAVYLCASSLPKGRGSSGNTIYFGEGSWLTVV.

The chain recombines TRBV5-5 with TRBJ2-3; the match to TRBD2 covers 8 bases. The germline gives CDR1 SGHKS, CDR2 YYEKEE (reference sequence). With V trimmed by 1 base and J by 5 bases, 9 bases remained unmatched. The CDR3 is made up of 16 amino acids. CDR3 in DNA: TGTGCCAGCAGCTTGCCAACGGGAGGGCCTGAAGATACGCAGTATTTT. Protein product: CASSLPTGGPEDTQYF.

The V call is TRBV5-1, the J call TRBJ2-5; D is possibly TRBD1 (5 bases). Trimming shortened V by 4 bases and J by 5 bases, and 12 bases separated the two germline ends. The CDR3 runs 13 residues. Per germline, CDR1 SGHRS and CDR2 YFSETQ. The CDR3 coding sequence is TGCGCCAGCAGCCTAAGGGGCTGGGAGACCCAGTACTTC. It is translated as CASSLRGWETQYF.

Concerning this clone itself: One end of the junction fails to match germline, which may point to a read error. The J gene is TRBJ1-1, the V gene TRBV7-9, with D unresolved. Germline V CDR1 and CDR2: SEHNR, FQNEAQ (reference sequence). This CDR3 spans 14 amino acids. The CDR3 DNA reads as TGTGCCGGCAGCTACTTTCCGGGTGGGACTGAAGCTTTCTTT. It is translated as CAGSYFPGGTEAFF.

V is TRBV5-8 and J is TRBJ2-5, with a weak D call TRBD2 (6 bases). Germline V lookup: CDR1 SGHTS, CDR2 YDEGEE. This CDR3 is 13 amino acids long. The V gene lost 8 bases and the J gene lost 5 bases, with 16 bases spanning the gap. CDR3 DNA: TGTGCCAGTATCGGGGGACCCACGGAGACCCAGTACTTC. This encodes CASIGGPTETQYF.

The gene calls are TRBV10-3 and TRBJ1-5, with a weak D call TRBD1 (5 bases). Trimming took off 8 bases at V and 1 base at J, with 15 bases between the two ends. Per germline, CDR1 ENHRY and CDR2 SYGVKD. The CDR3 sequence is 15 residues long. The CDR3 region has the DNA TGTGCCATCGGTAGGGGAGGGGCGAGCAATCAGCCCCAGCATTTT. As protein: CAIGRGGASNQPQHF.